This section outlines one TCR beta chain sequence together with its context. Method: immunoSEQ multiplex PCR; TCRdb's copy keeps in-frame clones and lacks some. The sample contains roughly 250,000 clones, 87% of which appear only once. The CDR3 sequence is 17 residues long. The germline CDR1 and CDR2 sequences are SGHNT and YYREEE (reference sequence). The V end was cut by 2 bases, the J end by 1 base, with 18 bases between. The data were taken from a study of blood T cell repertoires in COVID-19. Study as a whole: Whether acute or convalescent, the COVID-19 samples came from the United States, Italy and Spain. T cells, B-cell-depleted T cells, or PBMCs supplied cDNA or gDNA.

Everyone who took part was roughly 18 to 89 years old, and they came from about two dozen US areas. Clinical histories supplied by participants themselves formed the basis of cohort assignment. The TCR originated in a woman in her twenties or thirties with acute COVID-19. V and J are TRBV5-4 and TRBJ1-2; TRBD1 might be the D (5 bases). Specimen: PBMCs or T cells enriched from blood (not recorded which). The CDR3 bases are TGTGCCAGCAGCTTTTCACATTCGGGACTCTTTAACTATGGCTACACCTTC. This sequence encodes CASSFSHSGLFNYGYTF.